The sequence of this T cell receptor (beta chain) was determined in a study of regulatory T cells in long-lasting Graves disease. This clonotype was picked up many times. Arm-PCR of CDR3 regions and iRepertoire HTBI primers were used to build TCR beta libraries. TCRdb re-derived calls from the multiplex PCR reads in MiXCR, one entry per CDR3 protein. The sample has fewer than 450,000 distinct CDR3 sequences, 20% to 25% seen once. This sample's time point: persistent/refractory GD, antithyroid drugs over 5 years with positive TRAb. Following extraction of RNA from PBMCs, that RNA was used to make the TCR library. This specimen was peripheral blood mononuclear cells (PBMCs), taken when the disease was refractory, from a patient treated with antithyroid drugs. The sequence was collected from a female donor with Graves disease.

CDR3 DNA: TGTGCCAGCAGTTACGGAGGGGGCGGCAATCAGCCCCAGCATTTT. Protein product: CASSYGGGGNQPQHF. V usage is TRBV6-2 or TRBV6-3 and J usage is TRBJ1-5; 7 positions match TRBD1. Trimming took 2 bases from V and 2 from J; bases not matched to a gene: 3. Germline V lookup: CDR1 MNHEY, CDR2 SVGEGT. The CDR3 totals 15 residues.